In this sample, the clone carrying this T cell receptor (beta chain) turned up once. The authors' processing: Amplified reference gene primers provided the basis for estimating nucleated cell counts. The protocol was immunoSEQ multiplex PCR, while the TCRdb copy is restricted to in-frame clones and leaves out a portion. V, J and clone size were drawn from that table, and D and trimming were deduced from the DNA. The repertoire consists of around 180,000 clones, with roughly 77% occurring once and the leading ten covering 6% to 7.5%. The sample is drawn from a study of blood T cell repertoires in COVID-19. The overall study: Whether acute or convalescent, the COVID-19 samples came from the United States, Italy and Spain. From T cells, B-cell-depleted T cells, or PBMCs came the material, which was cDNA or gDNA.

V was clipped by 0 bases and J by 7 bases; unmatched bases: 5. The CDR3 totals 16 residues. CDR1 LGHNA and CDR2 YNFKEQ come from the germline V gene. Material: peripheral blood. The source of this sequence is a man between 65 and 85 years old with active or convalescent COVID-19. The genes are TRBV4-2 and TRBJ1-4, with TRBD1 matching over 10 bases. CDR3 nucleotides: TGTGCCAGCAGCCAAGATCTGGGACAGGGGAGTGAAAAACTGTTTTTT. Translating it yields CASSQDLGQGSEKLFF.